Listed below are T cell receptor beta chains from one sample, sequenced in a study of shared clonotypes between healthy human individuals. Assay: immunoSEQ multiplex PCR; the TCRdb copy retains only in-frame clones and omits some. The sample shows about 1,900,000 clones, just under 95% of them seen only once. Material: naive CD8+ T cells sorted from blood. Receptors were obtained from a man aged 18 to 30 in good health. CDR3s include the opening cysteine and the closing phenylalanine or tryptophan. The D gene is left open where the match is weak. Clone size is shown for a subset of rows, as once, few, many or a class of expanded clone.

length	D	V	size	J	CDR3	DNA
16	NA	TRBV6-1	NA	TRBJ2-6	CASSEELASGANVLTF	TGTGCCAGCAGTGAAGAACTAGCCTCTGGGGCCAACGTCCTGACTTTC
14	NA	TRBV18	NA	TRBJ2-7	CASSPIGDGYEQYF	TGTGCCAGCTCACCCATAGGGGACGGCTACGAGCAGTACTTC
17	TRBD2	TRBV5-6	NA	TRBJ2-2	CASSSSGGAANTGELFF	TGTGCCAGCAGCTCTTCCGGGGGGGCGGCGAACACCGGGGAGCTGTTTTTT
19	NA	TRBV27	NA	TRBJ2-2	CASSLSQPGPFANTGELFF	TGTGCCAGCAGTTTAAGCCAACCCGGGCCCTTCGCGAACACCGGGGAGCTGTTTTTT
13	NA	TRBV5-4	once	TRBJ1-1	CASSLITNTEAFF	TGTGCCAGCAGCTTAATTACGAACACTGAAGCTTTCTTT
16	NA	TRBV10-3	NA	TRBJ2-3	CAIKMGGRGATDTQYF	TGTGCCATCAAAATGGGGGGACGGGGGGCCACAGATACGCAGTATTTT
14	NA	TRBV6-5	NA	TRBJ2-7	CASSYAEGTYEQYF	TGTGCCAGCAGTTACGCGGAGGGAACCTACGAGCAGTACTTC
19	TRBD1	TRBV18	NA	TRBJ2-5	CASSPGSGQGIKYQETQYF	TGTGCCAGCTCACCCGGCAGTGGACAGGGAATTAAGTACCAAGAGACCCAGTACTTC
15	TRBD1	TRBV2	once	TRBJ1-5	CASSETGGGREPQHF	TGTGCCAGCAGTGAGACAGGGGGTGGAAGGGAGCCCCAGCATTTT
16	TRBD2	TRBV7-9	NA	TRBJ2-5	CASSAGLAGDGETQYF	TGTGCCAGCAGCGCGGGACTAGCGGGGGATGGAGAGACCCAGTACTTC
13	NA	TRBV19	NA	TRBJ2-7	CASNQGSSYEQYF	TGTGCCAGTAATCAGGGGAGCTCCTACGAGCAGTACTTC
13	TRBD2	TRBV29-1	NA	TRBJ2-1	CSATSGRKDEQFF	TGCAGCGCGACTAGCGGGAGGAAGGATGAGCAGTTCTTC
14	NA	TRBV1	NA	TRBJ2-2	CTSLLAGFTGELFF	TGCACCAGCCTACTAGCGGGCTTTACCGGGGAGCTGTTTTTT
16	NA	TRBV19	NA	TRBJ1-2	CASSKSVGGARYGYTF	TGTGCCAGTAGTAAAAGCGTCGGAGGGGCCCGCTATGGCTACACCTTC
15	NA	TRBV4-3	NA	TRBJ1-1	CASSLVAGRYTEAFF	TGCGCCAGCAGCCTCGTGGCAGGGCGGTACACTGAAGCTTTCTTT
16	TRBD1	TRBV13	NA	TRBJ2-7	CASSFKAGQGFYEQYF	TGTGCCAGCAGCTTCAAGGCGGGACAGGGATTCTACGAGCAGTACTTC
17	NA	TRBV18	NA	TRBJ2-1	CASSPLISRAPYNEQFF	TGTGCCAGCTCACCACTAATCTCGCGGGCTCCCTACAATGAGCAGTTCTTC
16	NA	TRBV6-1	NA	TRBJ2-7	CASSGTGTINSYEQYF	TGTGCCAGCAGTGGTACCGGGACCATCAACTCCTACGAGCAGTACTTC
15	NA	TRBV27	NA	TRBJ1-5	CATLPQGYSNQPQHF	TGTGCCACCCTCCCGCAGGGTTATAGCAATCAGCCCCAGCATTTT
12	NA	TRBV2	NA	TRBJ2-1	CASSDTSNEQFF	TGTGCCAGCAGTGACACTTCCAATGAGCAGTTCTTC
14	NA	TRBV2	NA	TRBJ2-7	CASSEFGVSYEQYF	TGTGCCAGCAGTGAATTCGGGGTATCCTACGAGCAGTACTTC
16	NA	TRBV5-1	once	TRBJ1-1	CASSLPYGRVDTEAFF	TGCGCCAGCAGCTTGCCGTACGGGAGGGTTGACACTGAAGCTTTCTTT
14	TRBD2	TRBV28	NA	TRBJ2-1	CATISGGTYNEQFF	TGTGCCACCATTAGCGGGGGGACCTACAATGAGCAGTTCTTC
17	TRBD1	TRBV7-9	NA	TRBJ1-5	CASSLMAGGFGNQPQHF	TGTGCCAGCAGCTTAATGGCAGGGGGTTTTGGCAATCAGCCCCAGCATTTT
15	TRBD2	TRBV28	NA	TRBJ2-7	CASSLSSGDSYEQYF	TGTGCCAGCAGTCTTTCCAGCGGGGACTCCTACGAGCAGTACTTC
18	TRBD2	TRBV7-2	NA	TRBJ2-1	CASSLERASGPSYNEQFF	TGTGCCAGCAGCTTAGAGAGGGCTAGCGGACCCTCCTACAATGAGCAGTTCTTC
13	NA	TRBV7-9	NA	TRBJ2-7	CASSLAPQAEQYF	TGTGCCAGCAGCTTAGCGCCGCAGGCCGAGCAGTACTTC
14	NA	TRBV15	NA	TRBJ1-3	CATSRTGFLDTIYF	TGTGCCACCAGCAGGACAGGTTTCTTGGACACCATATATTTT
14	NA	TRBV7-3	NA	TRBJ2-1	CASSLPGPYNEQFF	TGTGCCAGCAGCTTACCCGGACCTTACAATGAGCAGTTCTTC